The clone carrying this T cell receptor (beta chain) turned up a few times. These data come from a study of identical twins. TCRdb reanalysed the 5' RACE reads using MiXCR and keeps one entry per CDR3 protein. This table has a few hundred thousand distinct CDR3 sequences, over 8.5% appearing once. Germline lookup yields CDR1 SGHAT and CDR2 FQNNGV. This CDR3 has 14 residues. Trimming cost V 5 bases and J 9 bases; bases outside gene matches: 10. The sample also formed part of further work on yellow fever vaccine responses in identical twins.

The chain couples TRBV11-2 to TRBJ2-1; 7 bases are a match to TRBD2. Sequencing was carried out using PBMCs. The source is a woman aged 18-35 years in good health. In DNA, the CDR3 is TGTGCCAGCAGCGATCTTAGGATAGCGGGTGAGCAGTTCTTC. The encoded protein is CASSDLRIAGEQFF.